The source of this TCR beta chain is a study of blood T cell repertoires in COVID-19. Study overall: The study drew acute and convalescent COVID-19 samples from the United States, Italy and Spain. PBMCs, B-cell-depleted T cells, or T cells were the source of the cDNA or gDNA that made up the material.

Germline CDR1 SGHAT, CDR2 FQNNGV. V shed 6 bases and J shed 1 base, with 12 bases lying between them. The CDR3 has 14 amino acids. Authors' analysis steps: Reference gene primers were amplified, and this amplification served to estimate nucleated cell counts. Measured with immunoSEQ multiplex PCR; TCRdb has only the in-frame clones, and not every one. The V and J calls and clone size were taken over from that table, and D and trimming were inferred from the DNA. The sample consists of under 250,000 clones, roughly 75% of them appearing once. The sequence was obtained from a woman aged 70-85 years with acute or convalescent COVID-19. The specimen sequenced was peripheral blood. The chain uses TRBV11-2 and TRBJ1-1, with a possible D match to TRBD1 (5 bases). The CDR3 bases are TGTGCCAGCAGGTCACCGGGGGGGAACACTGAAGCTTTCTTT. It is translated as CASRSPGGNTEAFF.